These T cell receptor beta chains were read from a single sample in a study of cytomegalovirus exposure and HLA in healthy donors. Sequencing was performed with immunoSEQ multiplex PCR; in TCRdb, only in-frame clones are kept and a portion is missing. Its table records around 190,000 clones. Source material: PBMCs. The receptors were sampled from a woman in her twenties or thirties in good health and CMV-seropositive. Each CDR3 is given with its conserved first and last residue.

v_call: TRBV18; j_call: TRBJ1-5; cdr3_aa: CASSPGGRNQPQHF
v_call: TRBV7-6; j_call: TRBJ2-5; cdr3_aa: CASRPGLAGGGNVQTQYF
v_call: TRBV6-5; j_call: TRBJ1-1; cdr3_aa: CASSLGQGNTEAFF
v_call: TRBV9; j_call: TRBJ1-2; cdr3_aa: CASSVAPGEDRASANYGYTF
v_call: TRBV7-2; j_call: TRBJ1-2; cdr3_aa: CASSLGTGGVRYTF
v_call: TRBV28; j_call: TRBJ1-2; cdr3_aa: CATPTPGTDDGGYTF
v_call: TRBV9; j_call: TRBJ2-3; cdr3_aa: CASSVLAGVDPSTDTQYF
v_call: TRBV5-1; j_call: TRBJ2-7; cdr3_aa: CASSSPGQGVHEQYF
v_call: TRBV6-1; j_call: TRBJ1-6; cdr3_aa: CASSEKQVDNSPLHF
v_call: TRBV15; j_call: TRBJ1-4; cdr3_aa: CATSRDRATNEKLFF
v_call: TRBV29-1; j_call: TRBJ2-5; cdr3_aa: CSVGQIQETQYF
v_call: TRBV2; j_call: NA; cdr3_aa: CASSEFRATPPYEQYF
v_call: TRBV6-5; j_call: TRBJ1-6; cdr3_aa: CASSHDKVRSPLHF
v_call: TRBV18; j_call: TRBJ1-5; cdr3_aa: CASSPPGRGISNQPQHF
v_call: TRBV10-1; j_call: TRBJ2-3; cdr3_aa: CASSRRQATDTQYF
v_call: TRBV5-5; j_call: TRBJ1-6; cdr3_aa: CASSHPTGQGSSYNSPLHF
v_call: TRBV28; j_call: TRBJ2-1; cdr3_aa: CASSLETGVHEQFF
v_call: TRBV5-1; j_call: TRBJ1-4; cdr3_aa: CASRVGTGDEKLFF
v_call: TRBV5-4; j_call: TRBJ2-7; cdr3_aa: CASDDGGKSYEQYF
v_call: TRBV10-3; j_call: TRBJ2-7; cdr3_aa: CAISEPPDRRAYEQYF
v_call: TRBV5-1; j_call: TRBJ2-5; cdr3_aa: CASSATGGLQETQYF
v_call: TRBV19; j_call: TRBJ2-5; cdr3_aa: CASSTDRGETQYF
v_call: TRBV5-4; j_call: TRBJ1-1; cdr3_aa: CASSLTGGNTEAFF
v_call: TRBV4-1; j_call: TRBJ2-7; cdr3_aa: CASSQTGTLAGDKYF
v_call: TRBV10-1; j_call: TRBJ1-1; cdr3_aa: CASRTGIGTEAFF
v_call: TRBV6-6; j_call: TRBJ1-4; cdr3_aa: CASSDRESEKLFF
v_call: TRBV18; j_call: TRBJ1-1; cdr3_aa: CASSPTQGDTEAFF
v_call: TRBV29-1; j_call: TRBJ2-3; cdr3_aa: CSGRGLAGSTDTQYF
v_call: TRBV27; j_call: TRBJ1-5; cdr3_aa: CASSLSPGNQPQHF
v_call: TRBV6-1; j_call: TRBJ2-7; cdr3_aa: CASSLGGPYEQYF
v_call: TRBV29-1; j_call: TRBJ2-1; cdr3_aa: CSVEGQFSSYNEQFF
v_call: TRBV4-1; j_call: TRBJ1-1; cdr3_aa: CASSQRTGAGTEAFF
v_call: TRBV5-4; j_call: TRBJ2-7; cdr3_aa: CASSLGGTSSYEQYF
v_call: TRBV5-1; j_call: TRBJ1-4; cdr3_aa: CASSLQGATNEKLFF
v_call: TRBV5-1; j_call: TRBJ1-1; cdr3_aa: CASSLEQVGGTEAFF
v_call: TRBV29-1; j_call: TRBJ2-3; cdr3_aa: CSVTRLAATDTQYF
v_call: TRBV7-9; j_call: TRBJ1-1; cdr3_aa: CASSALWGAEAFF
v_call: TRBV7-9; j_call: TRBJ1-1; cdr3_aa: CAADLANTEAFF
v_call: TRBV21-1; j_call: TRBJ2-7; cdr3_aa: CASSKNPGRRDDYEQYF
v_call: TRBV7-8; j_call: TRBJ1-2; cdr3_aa: CASSPFPGHGFEGYTF
v_call: TRBV23-1; j_call: TRBJ2-5; cdr3_aa: CASRRTGGLGGETQYF